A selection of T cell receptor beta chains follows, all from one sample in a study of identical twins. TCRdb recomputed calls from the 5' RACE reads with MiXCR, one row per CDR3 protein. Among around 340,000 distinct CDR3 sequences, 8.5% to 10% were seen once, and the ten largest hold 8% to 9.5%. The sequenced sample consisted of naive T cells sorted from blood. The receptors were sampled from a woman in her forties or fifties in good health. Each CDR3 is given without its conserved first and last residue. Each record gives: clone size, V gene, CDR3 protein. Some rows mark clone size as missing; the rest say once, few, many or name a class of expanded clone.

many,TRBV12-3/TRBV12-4,ASSFFGELLRPGELF
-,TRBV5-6,ASSLATGGRHGELF
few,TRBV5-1,ASSFGSGSYNEQF
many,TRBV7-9,ASSLGRTGNGYT
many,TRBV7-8,ASSFLLETQY
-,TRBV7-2,ASSEGTGTYNEQF
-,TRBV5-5,ASSSSPRQAWGYT
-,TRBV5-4,ASSARTGEGTEAF
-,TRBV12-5,ASGLGGLARNEQF
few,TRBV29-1,SVLGQNTGELF
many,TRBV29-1,SSEGIGTEAF
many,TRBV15,ATSHRTSGINEQF
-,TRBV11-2,ASSADRGNTEAF
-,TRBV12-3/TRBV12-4,ASSFGAGRDKQY
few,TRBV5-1,ASSGSKQETQY
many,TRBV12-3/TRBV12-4,ASSVSGRSNTGELF
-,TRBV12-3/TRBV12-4,ASKLGAISYNEQF
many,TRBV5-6,ASSFLTDQTIYNEQF
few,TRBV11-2,ASSQGTANEKLF
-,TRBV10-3,AISGESEQY
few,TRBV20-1,SAPDRTSPTDTQY
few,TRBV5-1,ASSLVTASGNTIY
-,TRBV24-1,ATSDADISTQH
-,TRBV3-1,ASSQENRVLAGANYGYT
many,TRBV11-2,ASSKTGGPSQQY
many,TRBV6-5,ASSNAGSSRLNTQY
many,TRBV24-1,ATSNRGKETQY
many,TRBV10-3,ATRGSLLQPQH
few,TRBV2,ASKRRGNYGYT
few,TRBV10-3,AISDGKPEAF
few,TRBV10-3,AIRAKERDLMNTEAF
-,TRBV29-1,SVPDSYGYT
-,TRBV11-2,ASSYSGRTYEQY
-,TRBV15,ATSRDYSGATDTQY
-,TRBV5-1,ASSFLEVVGELF
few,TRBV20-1,SAIDGLYGYT
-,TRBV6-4,ASSDWAGKDTGELF
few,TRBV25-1,ASSVSWGAGELF
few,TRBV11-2,ASSLKGASQPYEQY
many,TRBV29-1,SVEPMGGRPGELF
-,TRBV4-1,ASSPGGTVNEKLF
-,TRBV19,ASSNQGANEQF
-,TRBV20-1,SARGAGVSVDTQY
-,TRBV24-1,ATSGGGSYGGELF
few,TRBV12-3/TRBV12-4,ASSMRTGGYNEQF
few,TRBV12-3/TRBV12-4,ASTGQGYGGYT
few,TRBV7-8,ASSFRDRVNTGELF
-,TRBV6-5,ASTRLAGVDTQY
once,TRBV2,ASSSSGNGNIQY
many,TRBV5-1,ASSLVEPGVPDTQY
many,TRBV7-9,ASSSRGPSGELF